A single sample gave rise to the 5 T cell receptor beta chains below, sequenced in a study of patients and donors after allogeneic stem cell transplantation (dated by TCRdb to 2019 to 2021). Library preparation used RT-PCR. Data came from a NextSeq 550. The raw public data were reprocessed by TCRdb itself: fastp quality trimming at Q25, MiXCR clonotype calling, in-frame beta chains only. Each CDR3 protein gets just one entry, which takes the most common genes and DNA from the rows behind it. In this sample the table shows about a million distinct CDR3 sequences, approximately 18% of which occur a single time. Around 6% of the sample comes from the top ten. The material sequenced was blood, either unsorted or a sorted T cell fraction (not recorded which). Source of these receptors: a human donor who was either an allogeneic HSCT recipient or a stem cell or donor lymphocyte infusion donor (not recorded which). It is not recorded whose cells these are; they may come from a transplant donor.

A few counts support this clonotype. Just one base apart from a much larger clone, this may be a read error. V gene TRBV6-5 combines with J gene TRBJ2-7, with 12 bases matching TRBD1. Germline CDR1 reads MNHEY; CDR2 reads SVGAGI. The CDR3 is made up of 14 amino acids. Trimming cost V 2 bases and J 5 bases; bases outside gene matches: 1. The CDR3 nucleotides are TGTGCCAGCAGTTACGGGACAGGGGGCGACGAGCAGTACTTC. This gives the protein CASSYGTGGDEQYF.

This clonotype has more than one count but fewer than ten. The rearrangement joins TRBV20-1 to TRBJ1-5; D remains unclear. This CDR3 contains 14 residues. Deletions cut 0 bases from V and 2 bases from J, with 8 bases between. The germline V gene encodes CDR1 DFQATT and CDR2 SNEGSKA (reference sequence). CDR3 in DNA: TGCAGTGCTAGAGATAGGGCCGGCAATCAGCCCCAGCATTTT. Amino acids: CSARDRAGNQPQHF.

This clonotype was detected many times. CDR3 protein: CASSQDQGSSYNEQFF. CDR3 nucleotide sequence: TGCGCCAGCAGCCAAGATCAGGGCAGCTCCTACAATGAGCAGTTCTTC. The chain combines TRBV4-3 with TRBJ2-1, with D possibly being TRBD1 (5 bases). The CDR3 length is 16 residues. The germline V gene has CDR1 LGHNA and CDR2 YSLEER. Trimming shortened V by 0 bases and J by 0 bases, and 9 bases separated the two germline ends.

This chain joins TRBV9 and TRBJ2-1; the D is unclear. CDR3 length: 16 residues. CDR1 SGDLS and CDR2 YYNGEE come from the germline V gene. Trimming removed 0 bases from V and 6 bases from J, with 16 bases in between. The CDR3 DNA reads as TGTGCCAGCAGCGTAGAGGAATGGGATCTCATCAATGAGCAGTTCTTC. Its translation: CASSVEEWDLINEQFF.

In this sample, this clonotype turned up many times. CDR3 in DNA: TGTGCCAGCAGTTTACCCGTCGGACTAGCGGGGGAGACCGATACGCAGTATTTT. Encoded protein: CASSLPVGLAGETDTQYF. This chain connects TRBV12-3 or TRBV12-4 to TRBJ2-3, with 13 bases fitting TRBD2. The CDR3 loop spans 18 amino acids. Trimming cost V 2 bases and J 6 bases; bases outside gene matches: 11.